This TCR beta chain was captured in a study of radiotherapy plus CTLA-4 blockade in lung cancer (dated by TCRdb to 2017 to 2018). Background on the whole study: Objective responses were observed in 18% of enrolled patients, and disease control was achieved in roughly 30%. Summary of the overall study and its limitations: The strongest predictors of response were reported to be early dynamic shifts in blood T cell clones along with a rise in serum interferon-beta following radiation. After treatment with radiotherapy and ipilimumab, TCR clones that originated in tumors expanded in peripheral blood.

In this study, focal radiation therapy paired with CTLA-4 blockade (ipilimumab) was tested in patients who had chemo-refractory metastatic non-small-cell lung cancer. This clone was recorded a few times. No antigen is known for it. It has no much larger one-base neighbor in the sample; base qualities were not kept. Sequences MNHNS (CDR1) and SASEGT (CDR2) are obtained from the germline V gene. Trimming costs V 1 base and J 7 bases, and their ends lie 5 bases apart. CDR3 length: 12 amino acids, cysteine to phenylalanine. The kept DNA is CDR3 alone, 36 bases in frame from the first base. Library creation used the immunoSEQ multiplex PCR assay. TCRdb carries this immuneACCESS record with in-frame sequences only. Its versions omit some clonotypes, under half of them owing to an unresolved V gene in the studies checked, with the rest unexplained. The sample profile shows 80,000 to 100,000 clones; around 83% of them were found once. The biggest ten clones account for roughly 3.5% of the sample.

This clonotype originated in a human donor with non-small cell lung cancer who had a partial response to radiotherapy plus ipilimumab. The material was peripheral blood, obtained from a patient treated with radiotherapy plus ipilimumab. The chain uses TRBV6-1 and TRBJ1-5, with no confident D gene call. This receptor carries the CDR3 CASSEVPQPQHF. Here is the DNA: TGTGCCAGCAGTGAAGTCCCGCAGCCCCAGCATTTT.